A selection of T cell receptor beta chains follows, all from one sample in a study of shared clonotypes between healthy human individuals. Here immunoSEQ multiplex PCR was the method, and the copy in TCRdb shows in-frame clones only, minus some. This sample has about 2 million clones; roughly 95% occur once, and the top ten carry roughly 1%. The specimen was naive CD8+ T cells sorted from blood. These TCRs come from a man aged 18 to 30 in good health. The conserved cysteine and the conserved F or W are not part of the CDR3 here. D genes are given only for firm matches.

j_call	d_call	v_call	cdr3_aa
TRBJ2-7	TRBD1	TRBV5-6	ASSLGQGEEQY
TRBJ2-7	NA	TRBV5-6	ASSPLIEYNEQY
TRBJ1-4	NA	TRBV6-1	ASSEGRLATNEKLF
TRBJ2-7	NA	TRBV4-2	ASSQYRDVYEQY
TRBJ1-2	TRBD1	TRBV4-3	ASSQFQGATGYT
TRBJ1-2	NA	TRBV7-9	ASSPVDPYGYT
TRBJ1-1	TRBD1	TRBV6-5	ASRLTGQGDTEAF
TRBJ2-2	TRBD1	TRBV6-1	ASSDPHLTGITGELF
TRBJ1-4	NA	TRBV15	ATSRVMGNEKLF
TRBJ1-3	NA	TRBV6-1	ASVTQVPSGNTIY
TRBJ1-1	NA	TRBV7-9	ASSFPPKGQFDGEAF